This TCR beta chain was retrieved from a study of blood T cell repertoires in COVID-19. Study as a whole: Samples taken during acute and convalescent COVID-19 were collected in the United States, Italy and Spain.

The germline gives CDR1 GTSNPN, CDR2 SVGIG (reference sequence). Trimming stripped 3 bases from V and 4 bases from J, with 7 bases between. This CDR3 has 13 residues. In the source study's methods: Reference gene primer amplification yielded estimated nucleated cell counts. The data were produced by immunoSEQ multiplex PCR, yet TCRdb's version contains in-frame clones alone and is incomplete. V and J calls and clone size are those listed in that table; D and trimming were worked out from the DNA. This table has 200,000 to 250,000 clones, 80% to 90% appearing once. Ages ranged from about 18 to 100 years, with residence in around 24 US areas. A PCR-confirmed or clinician-diagnosed COVID-19 case had contacted exposed participants within 2 weeks of entry.

This chain links TRBV30 with TRBJ1-6, with D possibly matching TRBD1 (6 bases). The TCR was taken from a woman in her twenties or thirties who had been exposed to COVID-19. Sequencing input: PBMCs or T cells enriched from blood (not recorded which). The CDR3 bases are TGTGCCTGGAGAGGACAGTATAATTCACCCCTCCACTTT. Encoded protein: CAWRGQYNSPLHF.